The sequence of this TCR beta chain was determined in a study of T cell repertoires in cytomegalovirus infection. TCRdb processed the reads anew with MiXCR; each CDR3 protein has one entry. The sample shows almost 300,000 distinct CDR3 sequences, around 10% of them seen only once. This clonotype was counted ten times or more. Germline lookup yields CDR1 SNHLY and CDR2 FYNNEI. V dropped 5 bases and J dropped 0; count of bases not matched to a gene: 6. The CDR3 runs 16 residues. The sample consisted of PBMCs. The chain combines TRBV2 with TRBJ2-2; 7 positions match TRBD2. This receptor was taken from a human donor in good health (CMV status not recorded). Some clones in this sample may be carry-over from other donors' samples. The CDR3 coding sequence is TGTGCCAGCAGTCTCCTAGCGGTGGCGAACACCGGGGAGCTGTTTTTT. This codes for CASSLLAVANTGELFF.